This T cell receptor (beta chain) appears in the sequencing data of a study of cytomegalovirus exposure and HLA in healthy donors. Notes on the study in general: In a later analysis, HLA-C alleles had the fewest associated TCRs, DRB1 alleles the most. CMV antigen specificity was confirmed in vitro for a few CMV-associated chains.

Those who donated were healthy bone marrow donors. V was clipped by 5 bases and J by 5 bases; unmatched bases: 8. This CDR3 contains 15 residues. Germline CDR1 and CDR2: SEHNR and FQNEAQ (reference sequence). PCR was performed using 60 Vbeta and 13 Jbeta primers. Profiling relied on immunoSEQ multiplex PCR, and the TCRdb table lists in-frame clones only, not all of them. The data show approximately 210,000 clones, about 81% seen once. For this clone: As yet, its antigen is unknown.

The chain has TRBV7-9 and TRBJ2-3, with TRBD1 matching 9 bases. The sample comprised PBMCs. This receptor was obtained from a man younger than 30 in good health and CMV-seronegative. The DNA for the CDR3 is TGTGCCAGCAGCGACCGGGACAGGGCTATAGATACGCAGTATTTT. The encoded protein is CASSDRDRAIDTQYF. The variable domain in full, completed from reference TRBV7-9 and TRBJ2-3, reads DTGVSQNPRHKITKRGQNVTFRCDPISEHNRLYWYRQTLGQGPEFLTYFQNEAQLEKSRLLSDRFSAERPKGSFSTLEIQRTEQGDSAMYLCASSDRDRAIDTQYFGPGTRLTVL.